Listed below are T cell receptor beta chains from one sample, sequenced in a study of T-cell reconstitution after alpha-beta-depleted transplantation in children. TCRdb re-derived calls from the PCR reads in MiXCR, one entry per CDR3 protein. The repertoire consists of hundreds of thousands of distinct CDR3 sequences, with just under 8.5% occurring once and the leading ten covering 5% to 7%. This sample comprised PBMCs, mostly from graft donor cells, obtained 180 days after TCRalphabeta/CD19-depleted stem cell transplant. These receptors were obtained from a male patient younger than 18 who had a stem cell transplant for acute lymphoblastic leukemia, so the T cells may come from the graft donor. Both conserved end residues are trimmed from each CDR3. Each record gives: V gene, D gene, CDR3 protein. D genes are given only for firm matches.

V: TRBV2; D: -; CDR3: ASSAQAYEQY
V: TRBV5-1; D: -; CDR3: ASSFRDSTYNEQF
V: TRBV18; D: -; CDR3: ASSRTGTKNIQY
V: TRBV28; D: TRBD1; CDR3: ASSFHDRELYGYT
V: TRBV11-1; D: -; CDR3: ASSLALSRETDTQY
V: TRBV6-2/TRBV6-3; D: -; CDR3: ASSPRTLRDTEAF
V: TRBV10-3; D: -; CDR3: AISEPLSDTQY
V: TRBV2; D: -; CDR3: ASRGAGGGNTIY
V: TRBV12-3/TRBV12-4; D: -; CDR3: ASSLTTRQGIAGASYNEQF
V: TRBV5-1; D: TRBD1; CDR3: ASSWDRGMGYEQY
V: TRBV7-2; D: -; CDR3: ASSLSRSYEQY
V: TRBV11-2; D: TRBD1; CDR3: ASSLQGQSEAF
V: TRBV11-2; D: TRBD2; CDR3: ASSQAGEETQY
V: TRBV28; D: -; CDR3: ASSTQGPNTGELF
V: TRBV7-9; D: -; CDR3: ASRATPYEQY
V: TRBV18; D: -; CDR3: ASSRDPTGTDTQY
V: TRBV10-3; D: -; CDR3: AISAGPLEAF
V: TRBV12-3/TRBV12-4; D: -; CDR3: ASTTSPPSGKTQY
V: TRBV3-1; D: TRBD1; CDR3: ASNRDRGSEAF
V: TRBV20-1; D: TRBD2; CDR3: SALAGLAKNIQY
V: TRBV9; D: -; CDR3: ASSVGTAPYEQY
V: TRBV5-1; D: -; CDR3: ASSREGHPQETQY
V: TRBV29-1; D: -; CDR3: SVDVAHYT
V: TRBV7-6; D: TRBD2; CDR3: ASSFGPGLGYNEQF
V: TRBV20-1; D: -; CDR3: SATDRPLSGNTIY
V: TRBV20-1; D: TRBD1; CDR3: SARTGGRETQY
V: TRBV20-1; D: TRBD1; CDR3: SARKTGGATGELF
V: TRBV12-3/TRBV12-4; D: TRBD1; CDR3: ARSLSRQGAVGNQPQH
V: TRBV7-3; D: TRBD1; CDR3: ASSSGQGLDTQY
V: TRBV12-3/TRBV12-4; D: -; CDR3: ASSSSSVSSTNEQF
V: TRBV28; D: TRBD1; CDR3: ASSLDRGGEQY
V: TRBV25-1; D: -; CDR3: ASRQGNYGYT
V: TRBV6-2/TRBV6-3; D: TRBD2; CDR3: ASSYHSGRANNEQF
V: TRBV18; D: TRBD2; CDR3: ASSAGLAGAGEQY
V: TRBV13; D: TRBD2; CDR3: ASSTPTREGDTQY
V: TRBV3-1; D: -; CDR3: ASSPNGGGRGREQF
V: TRBV7-8; D: -; CDR3: ASSLLFQASTGELF
V: TRBV12-3/TRBV12-4; D: TRBD1; CDR3: ASSSGTVHNEQF
V: TRBV5-4; D: -; CDR3: ASSLDRTVNTDTQY
V: TRBV29-1; D: -; CDR3: SVAGSSTDTQY
V: TRBV5-1; D: TRBD2; CDR3: ASAPSGGPNTGELF
V: TRBV4-3; D: -; CDR3: ASSHEFTGLGMEQY
V: TRBV29-1; D: -; CDR3: SVVGGDGQPQH
V: TRBV5-5; D: TRBD1; CDR3: ASSFIRTGGATDTQY
V: TRBV18; D: -; CDR3: ASSPGTMNTEAF
V: TRBV10-2; D: -; CDR3: ASFGGFNYGYT
V: TRBV7-9; D: -; CDR3: ASSRRFFPDTDTQY
V: TRBV7-9; D: -; CDR3: ASSRRTGLPGNIQY
V: TRBV7-8; D: -; CDR3: ASSLAGTPSYEQY
V: TRBV5-1; D: -; CDR3: ASSPNSGGGAGTGELF
V: TRBV20-1; D: -; CDR3: SARDLTSYNEQF
V: TRBV28; D: -; CDR3: ASSLTQANTGELF
V: TRBV3-1; D: -; CDR3: ASSRGRQVAETQY
V: TRBV9; D: TRBD2; CDR3: ASSVPTSGVNTGELF
V: TRBV7-3; D: -; CDR3: ASSLTGSGSSYNEQF
V: TRBV3-1; D: -; CDR3: ASSPGYRLTPNYGYT
V: TRBV15; D: -; CDR3: ATSRGRGTDTQY
V: TRBV28; D: TRBD2; CDR3: ASSYHGGGTGELF